Given below is one T cell receptor (beta chain) in context. This sample was taken from a study of blood T cell repertoires in COVID-19. Overall study: Whether acute or convalescent, the COVID-19 samples came from the United States, Italy and Spain. Sample material is recorded as cDNA or gDNA derived from T cells, B-cell-depleted T cells, or PBMCs.

V was cut by 2 bases and J by 2 bases, with 10 bases left in between. This CDR3 contains 15 residues. Germline CDR1 MDHEN, CDR2 SYDVKM. Original methodology: From reference gene primer amplification, estimates of nucleated cell counts were derived. Clones were sequenced by immunoSEQ multiplex PCR, and TCRdb holds only the in-frame ones, with some missing. V and J calls and clone size follow that table, whereas D and trimming were derived from the DNA. The sample contains over 140,000 clones, 84% of which appear only once. The sample taken for sequencing was peripheral blood. This chain joins TRBV28 and TRBJ1-5, with a tentative D call TRBD1 (6 bases). The source of this sequence is an older woman with acute or convalescent COVID-19. The CDR3 DNA is TGTGCCAGCAGTTTACAGTACAGGGGCAATCAGCCCCAGCATTTT. It codes for CASSLQYRGNQPQHF.